This T cell receptor (beta chain) comes out of a study of T cell responses to AZD1222 COVID-19 vaccine. Notes on the study in general: Donors in the cohort were predominantly white British and more often female, and clonal diversity was possibly underestimated. The repertoires were collected only after the peak T cell response. Baseline seropositives among AZD1222 recipients totaled only 5 to 7.

This clone was seen only once. Its antigen is unidentified. The germline CDR1 and CDR2 sequences are SNHLY and FYNNEI. With V trimmed by 3 bases and J by 5 bases, 10 bases remained unmatched. The CDR3 length is 17 residues. Profiled with immunoSEQ multiplex PCR; TCRdb holds only in-frame clones, not every one. Among around 130,000 clones, approximately 93% were seen once, and the ten largest hold more than 2.5%. The chain links TRBV2 to TRBJ2-3, with 11 bases matching TRBD2. The TCR sequence derives from an adult in good health. Here the sequenced sample was peripheral blood, taken on day 0 of AZD1222 vaccination. The CDR3 DNA reads as TGTGCCAGCAGTGATGAACTAGCGGGAGAACGGGAAGATACGCAGTATTTT. As protein: CASSDELAGEREDTQYF. The full variable domain, its missing parts supplied by reference TRBV2 and TRBJ2-3, is EPEVTQTPSHQVTQMGQEVILRCVPISNHLYFYWYRQILGQKVEFLVSFYNNEISEKSEIFDDQFSVERPDGSNFTLKIRSTKLEDSAMYFCASSDELAGEREDTQYFGPGTRLTVL.